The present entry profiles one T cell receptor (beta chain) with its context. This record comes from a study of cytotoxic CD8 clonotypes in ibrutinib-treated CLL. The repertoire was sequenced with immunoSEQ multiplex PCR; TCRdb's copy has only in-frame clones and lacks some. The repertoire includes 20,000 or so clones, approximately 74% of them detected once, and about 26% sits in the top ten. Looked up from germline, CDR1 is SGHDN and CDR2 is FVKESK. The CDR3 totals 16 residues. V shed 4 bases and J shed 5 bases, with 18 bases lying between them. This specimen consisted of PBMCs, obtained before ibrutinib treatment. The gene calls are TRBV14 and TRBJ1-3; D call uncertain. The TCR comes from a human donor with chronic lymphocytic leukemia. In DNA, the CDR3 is TGTGCCAGCAGCCCTAGAGGGTGGCTGGGGAGAAACACCATATATTTT. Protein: CASSPRGWLGRNTIYF.